The T cell receptor (beta chain) described here comes from a study of blood T cell repertoires in COVID-19. Across the whole study: From T cells, B-cell-depleted T cells, or PBMCs came the material, which was cDNA or gDNA.

Per the original methods: Estimated nucleated cell counts came from reference gene primer amplification. Data came from immunoSEQ multiplex PCR; TCRdb stores just in-frame clones and leaves some out. Clone size and V and J calls were adopted from that table, with D and trimming inferred from the DNA. The data hold fewer than 200,000 clones, with approximately 80% observed a single time. The germline gives CDR1 WSHSY, CDR2 SAAADI. V was pared by 3 bases and J by 3 bases, with 12 bases between. CDR3 length equals 14 residues. This receptor was taken from a woman in her 50s with active or convalescent COVID-19. The sample taken for sequencing was peripheral blood. The genes are TRBV10-2 and TRBJ2-7; the D gene is possibly TRBD2 (6 bases). The CDR3 nucleotides are TGCGCCAGCAGTGACGGCGGGACCTACTACGAGCAGTACTTC. It specifies CASSDGGTYYEQYF.